The 14 T cell receptor beta chains below all came from one sample that was sequenced in a study of cytomegalovirus exposure and HLA in healthy donors. The PCR had 60 Vbeta and 13 Jbeta primers. Sequencing was performed with immunoSEQ multiplex PCR; in TCRdb, only in-frame clones are kept and a portion is missing. The sample has approximately 210,000 clones, 70% to 80% seen once. Sequencing was carried out using PBMCs. These receptors originate from a woman between 45 and 65 years old in good health and CMV-seronegative.

J is TRBJ1-2 and V is TRBV7-8; the D gene is possibly TRBD1 (5 bases). Germline CDR1 reads SGHVS; CDR2 reads FQNEAQ. With 2 bases removed from V and 6 bases from J, the gap between germline ends came to 16 bases. The CDR3 loop spans 15 amino acids. The CDR3 DNA sequence: TGTGCCAGCAGCTTACTCTTAGGGGTAGGTCATGGCTACACCTTC. It codes for CASSLLLGVGHGYTF.

V is TRBV5-1 and J is TRBJ2-6; 8 nucleotides align to TRBD1. Germline-derived CDR1 and CDR2 are SGHRS and YFSETQ. With V trimmed by 0 bases and J by 3 bases, 8 bases remained unmatched. The CDR3 extends over 18 amino acids. The CDR3, as DNA: TGCGCCAGCAGCTTGGCGGGGCAGGGGGCTGGTGGGGCCAACGTCCTGACTTTC. This codes for CASSLAGQGAGGANVLTF.

The chain has TRBV27 and TRBJ2-7; 8 bases are shared with TRBD1. J gave up 0 bases and V 7 bases, and 8 bases lay outside the gene matches. The germline V gene has CDR1 MNHEY and CDR2 SMNVEV (reference sequence). The CDR3 is 15 residues long. The CDR3 reads CASTHRGTNSYEQYF. The DNA of the CDR3 is TGTGCCAGCACCCACAGGGGGACAAACTCCTACGAGCAGTACTTC.

A word on this clone: At one boundary the junction diverges from the germline segment, which might be a read error. The chain combines TRBV7-9 with TRBJ2-7; 7 nucleotides agree with TRBD2. CDR1 is SEHNR, CDR2 FQNEAQ, per germline (reference sequence). The CDR3 extends over 12 amino acids. CDR3 nucleotides: TGTTCCAGCAGCTTAGGGGACTACAGGTTGTACTTC. This gives the protein CSSSLGDYRLYF.

The chain employs TRBV6-1 and TRBJ1-2; 7 bases fit TRBD1. V lost 0 bases to trimming and J lost 4 bases; unmatched junction nucleotides: 8. Germline CDR1 reads MNHNS; CDR2 reads SASEGT. CDR3 length: 16 residues. DNA for the CDR3: TGTGCCAGCAGTGAAGCCCTCTCCTCAGGGGGCTATGGCTACACCTTC. It yields the protein CASSEALSSGGYGYTF.

The V and J genes are TRBV2 and TRBJ1-3; D is perhaps TRBD1 (6 bases). Trimming took 6 bases from V and 0 from J, leaving 21 bases between them. Germline V CDR1 and CDR2: SNHLY, FYNNEI. CDR3 size: 18 residues. CDR3 region: CASSLDRVASSSGNTIYF. The CDR3 nucleotides read TGTGCCAGCAGCCTGGACAGAGTCGCGTCTAGCTCTGGAAACACCATATATTTT.

V usage is TRBV19 and J usage is TRBJ1-4; the D is unclear. Trimming took off 3 bases at V and 5 bases at J, with 16 bases between the two ends. CDR3 length: 16 residues. Germline values: CDR1 LNHDA, CDR2 SQIVND (reference sequence). For the CDR3, the DNA is TGTGCCAGTAGTATTCTCCTGGAGGTTGGGAATGAAAAACTGTTTTTT. This translates into CASSILLEVGNEKLFF.

The CDR3 reads CASSGQVGNSPLHF. CDR3 nucleotides: TGTGCCAGCAGCGGACAGGTTGGTAATTCACCCCTCCACTTT. V gene TRBV9 combines with J gene TRBJ1-6, with a weak D call TRBD1 (6 bases). V lost 3 bases and J lost 6, with 10 bases in between. The CDR3 spans 14 residues. Germline V lookup: CDR1 SGDLS, CDR2 YYNGEE. The whole variable domain, remainder taken from reference TRBV9 and TRBJ1-6, is DSGVTQTPKHLITATGQRVTLRCSPRSGDLSVYWYQQSLDQGLQFLIQYYNGEERAKGNILERFSAQQFPDLHSELNLSSLELGDSALYFCASSGQVGNSPLHFGNGTRLTVT.

The chain couples TRBV10-3 to TRBJ2-4; 7 nucleotides line up with TRBD1. The CDR3 consists of 17 residues. The V gene end was trimmed by 3 bases and the J gene end by 3 bases; junction bases not matched to a gene: 11. CDR1 is ENHRY, CDR2 SYGVKD, per germline. CDR3 DNA: TGTGCCATCAGTGAAACAGGGGACGCAGCCATCAAAAACATTCAGTACTTC. Translation gives CAISETGDAAIKNIQYF.

This clone occurred once. Germline is not matched at one junction end, which may reflect a read error. The chain couples TRBV5-1 to TRBJ2-7; TRBD1 agrees at 7 bases. Germline CDR1 and CDR2: SGHRS and YFSETQ. The CDR3 runs to 15 residues. In nucleotides, the CDR3 is TGCGCCGGCAGCCAAAAACAGGGGCCGTCCTACGAGCAGTACTTC. Its protein product is CAGSQKQGPSYEQYF.

The count of this clone is one. This rearrangement joins TRBV19 to TRBJ1-1; D ambiguous. This CDR3 is built from 14 residues. Trimming removed 9 bases from V and 1 base from J, with 15 bases in between. CDR1 is LNHDA, CDR2 SQIVND, per germline (reference sequence). This CDR3 is CASQPQVKNTEAFF. The CDR3 nucleotides are TGTGCCAGCCAACCTCAGGTTAAGAACACTGAAGCTTTCTTT.

The V call is TRBV27, the J call TRBJ2-1; 12 bases fit TRBD2. Germline-derived CDR1 and CDR2 are MNHEY and SMNVEV (reference sequence). The CDR3 contains 13 residues. Trimming took 6 bases from V and 8 from J; bases not matched to a gene: 2. In DNA, the CDR3 is TGTGCCAGCAGGGCTAGCGGGAGGGATGAGCAGTTCTTC. Translated, it gives CASRASGRDEQFF.

V gene TRBV6-1 combines with J gene TRBJ1-3, with 9 bases lining up with TRBD1. Losses at the gene ends were 3 bases for V and 5 bases for J; bases not matched to a gene: 5. This CDR3 is 15 amino acids long. Germline assignment: CDR1 MNHNS and CDR2 SASEGT. CDR3 protein: CASSDHGTGRNTIYF. The CDR3 DNA sequence: TGTGCCAGCAGTGACCACGGGACAGGGAGAAACACCATATATTTT.

The chain carries TRBV28 and TRBJ1-4; no clear D. CDR1 and CDR2 (germline): MDHEN, SYDVKM. This CDR3 has 14 amino acids. Trimming shortened V by 5 bases and J by 4 bases, and 11 bases separated the two germline ends. Here the CDR3 DNA reads TGTGCCAGCAGTGAGGGCAATTATAATGAAAAACTGTTTTTT. As protein: CASSEGNYNEKLFF.